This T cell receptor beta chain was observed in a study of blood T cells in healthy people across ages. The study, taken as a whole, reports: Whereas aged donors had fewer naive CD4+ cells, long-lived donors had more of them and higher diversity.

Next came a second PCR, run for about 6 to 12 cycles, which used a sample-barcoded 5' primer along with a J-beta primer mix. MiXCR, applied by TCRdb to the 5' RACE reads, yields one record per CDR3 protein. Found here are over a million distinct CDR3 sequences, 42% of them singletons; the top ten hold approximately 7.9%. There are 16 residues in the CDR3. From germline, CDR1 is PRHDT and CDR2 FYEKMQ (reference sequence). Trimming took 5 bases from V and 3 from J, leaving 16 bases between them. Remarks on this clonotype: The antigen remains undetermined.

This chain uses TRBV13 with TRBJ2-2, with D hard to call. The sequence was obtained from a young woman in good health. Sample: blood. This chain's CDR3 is CASSPTSYRDTGELFF. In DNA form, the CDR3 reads TGTGCCAGCAGCCCCACTTCCTATCGCGACACCGGGGAGCTGTTTTTT.